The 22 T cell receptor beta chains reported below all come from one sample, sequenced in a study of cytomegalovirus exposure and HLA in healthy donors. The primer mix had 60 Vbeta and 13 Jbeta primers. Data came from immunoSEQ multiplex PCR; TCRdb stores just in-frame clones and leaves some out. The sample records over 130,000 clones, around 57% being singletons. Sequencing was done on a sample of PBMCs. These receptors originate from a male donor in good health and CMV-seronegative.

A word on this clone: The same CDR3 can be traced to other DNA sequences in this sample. The DNA for the CDR3 is TGTGCCAGTAGTCCCGGGAGTAATCAGCCCCAGCATTTT. This translates into CASSPGSNQPQHF. The chain recombines TRBV19 with TRBJ1-5; D uncertain. From germline, CDR1 is LNHDA and CDR2 SQIVND (reference sequence). Trimming removed 5 bases from V and 4 bases from J, with 9 bases in between. The CDR3 has 13 amino acids.

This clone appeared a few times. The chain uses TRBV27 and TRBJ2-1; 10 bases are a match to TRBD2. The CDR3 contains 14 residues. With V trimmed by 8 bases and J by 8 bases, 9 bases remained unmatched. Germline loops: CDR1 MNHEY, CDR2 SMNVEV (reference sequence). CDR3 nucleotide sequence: TGTGCCAGCCGCGTTCGGCTAGCGGGGGATGAGCAGTTCTTC. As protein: CASRVRLAGDEQFF.

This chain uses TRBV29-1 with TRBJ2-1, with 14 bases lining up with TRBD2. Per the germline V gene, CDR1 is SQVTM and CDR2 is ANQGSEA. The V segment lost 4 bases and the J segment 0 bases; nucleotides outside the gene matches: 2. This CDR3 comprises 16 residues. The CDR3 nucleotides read TGCAGCGTTGGGACTAGCGGGGGGAGCTCCTACAATGAGCAGTTCTTC. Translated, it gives CSVGTSGGSSYNEQFF.

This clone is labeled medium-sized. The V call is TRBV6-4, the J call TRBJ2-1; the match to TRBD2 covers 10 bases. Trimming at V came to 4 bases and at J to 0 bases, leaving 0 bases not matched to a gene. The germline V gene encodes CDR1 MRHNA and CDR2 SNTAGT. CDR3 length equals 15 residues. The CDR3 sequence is CASSASGGSYNEQFF. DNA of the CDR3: TGTGCCAGCAGTGCTAGCGGGGGCTCCTACAATGAGCAGTTCTTC.

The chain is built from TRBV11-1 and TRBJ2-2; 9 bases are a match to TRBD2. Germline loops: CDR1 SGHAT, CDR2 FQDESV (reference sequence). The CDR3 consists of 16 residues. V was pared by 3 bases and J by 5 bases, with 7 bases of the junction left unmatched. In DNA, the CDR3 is TGTGCCAGCAGCTTTCGCGGGGGGGCCGATACCGGGGAGCTGTTTTTT. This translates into CASSFRGGADTGELFF.

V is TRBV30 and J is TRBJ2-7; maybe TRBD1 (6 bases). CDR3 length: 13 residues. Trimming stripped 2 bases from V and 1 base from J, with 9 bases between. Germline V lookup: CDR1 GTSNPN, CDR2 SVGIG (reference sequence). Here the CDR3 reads CAWSRDNSYEQYF. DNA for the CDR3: TGTGCCTGGAGTCGGGACAATTCCTACGAGCAGTACTTC.

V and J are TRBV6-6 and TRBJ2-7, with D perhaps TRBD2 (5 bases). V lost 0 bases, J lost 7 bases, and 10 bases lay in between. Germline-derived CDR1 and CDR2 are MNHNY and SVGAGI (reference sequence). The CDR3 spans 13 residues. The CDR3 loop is CASSYSDPGEQYF. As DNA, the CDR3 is TGTGCCAGCAGTTACTCCGACCCGGGGGAGCAGTACTTC.

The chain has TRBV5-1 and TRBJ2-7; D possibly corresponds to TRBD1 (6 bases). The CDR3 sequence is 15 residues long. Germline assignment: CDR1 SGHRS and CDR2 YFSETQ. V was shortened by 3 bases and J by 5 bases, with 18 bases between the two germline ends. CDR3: CASSSTGFPLDEQYF. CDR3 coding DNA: TGCGCCAGCAGCTCAACAGGGTTTCCTCTTGACGAGCAGTACTTC.

The DNA of the CDR3 is TGTGCCTGGAGTGTACTTACAGCTGAAGCTTTCTTT. This encodes CAWSVLTAEAFF. This sequence joins TRBV30 and TRBJ1-1; D uncertain. V was cut by 0 bases and J by 6 bases, with 8 bases left in between. Per germline, CDR1 GTSNPN and CDR2 SVGIG (reference sequence). The CDR3 covers 12 residues.

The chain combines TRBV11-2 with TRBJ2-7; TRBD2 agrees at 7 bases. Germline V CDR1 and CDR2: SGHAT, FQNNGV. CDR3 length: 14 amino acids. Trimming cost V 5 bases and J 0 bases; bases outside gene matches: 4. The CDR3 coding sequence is TGTGCCAGCAGCCTAGCGGTCCTCTCCTACGAGCAGTACTTC. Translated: CASSLAVLSYEQYF.

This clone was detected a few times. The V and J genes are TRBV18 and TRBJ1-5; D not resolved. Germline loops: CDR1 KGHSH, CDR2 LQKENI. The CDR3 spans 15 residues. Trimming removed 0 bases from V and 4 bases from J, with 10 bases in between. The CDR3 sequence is CASSPPPGGNQPQHF. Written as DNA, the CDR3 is TGTGCCAGCTCACCACCCCCGGGCGGGAATCAGCCCCAGCATTTT.

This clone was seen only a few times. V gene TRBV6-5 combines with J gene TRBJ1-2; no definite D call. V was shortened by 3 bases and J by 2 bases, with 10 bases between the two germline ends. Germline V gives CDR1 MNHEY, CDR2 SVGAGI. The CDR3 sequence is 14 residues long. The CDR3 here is CASSYSTRNYGYTF. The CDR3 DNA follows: TGTGCCAGCAGTTATTCAACTAGGAACTATGGCTACACCTTC.

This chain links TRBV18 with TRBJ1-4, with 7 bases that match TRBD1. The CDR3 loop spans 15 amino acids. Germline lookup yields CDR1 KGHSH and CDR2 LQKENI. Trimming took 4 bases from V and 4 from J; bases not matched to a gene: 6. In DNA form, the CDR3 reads TGTGCCAGCTCACAAGACGGGACAGTTAATGAAAAACTGTTTTTT. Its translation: CASSQDGTVNEKLFF.

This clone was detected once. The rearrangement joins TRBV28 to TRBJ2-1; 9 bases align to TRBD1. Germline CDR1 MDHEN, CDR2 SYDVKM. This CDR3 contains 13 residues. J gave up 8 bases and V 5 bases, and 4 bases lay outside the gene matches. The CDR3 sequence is CASSPDRGDEQFF. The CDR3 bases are TGTGCCAGCAGTCCGGACAGGGGCGATGAGCAGTTCTTC.

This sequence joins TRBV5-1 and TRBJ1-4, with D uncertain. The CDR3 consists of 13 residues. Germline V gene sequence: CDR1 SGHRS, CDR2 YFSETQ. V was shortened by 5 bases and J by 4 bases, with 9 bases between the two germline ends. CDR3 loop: CASSEAVNEKLFF. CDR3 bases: TGCGCCAGCAGTGAGGCAGTTAATGAAAAACTGTTTTTT.

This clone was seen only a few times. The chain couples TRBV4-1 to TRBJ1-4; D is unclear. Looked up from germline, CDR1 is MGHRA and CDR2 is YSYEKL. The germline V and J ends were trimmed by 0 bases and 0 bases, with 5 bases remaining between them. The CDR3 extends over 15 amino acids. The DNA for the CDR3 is TGCGCCAGCAGCCAAGAAACAGCAACTAATGAAAAACTGTTTTTT. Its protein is CASSQETATNEKLFF.

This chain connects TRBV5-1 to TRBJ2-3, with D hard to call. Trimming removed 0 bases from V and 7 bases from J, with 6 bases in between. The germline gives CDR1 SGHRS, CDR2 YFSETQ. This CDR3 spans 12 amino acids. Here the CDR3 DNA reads TGCGCCAGCAGCTTGGGGAGTAATACGCAGTATTTT. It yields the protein CASSLGSNTQYF.

This chain's CDR3 is CASSLVVAGGHYEQYF. DNA for the CDR3: TGTGCCAGCAGCTTAGTAGTAGCGGGGGGGCACTACGAGCAGTACTTC. The chain uses TRBV7-2 and TRBJ2-7; TRBD2 matches 11 bases. Germline trimming cut 1 base from V and 3 bases from J; bases unmatched to any gene: 5. The CDR3 loop spans 16 amino acids. Germline V gene data show CDR1 as SGHTA and CDR2 as FQGNSA. Combining the CDR3 with reference TRBV7-2 and TRBJ2-7 gives the whole variable domain GAGVSQSPSNKVTEKGKDVELRCDPISGHTALYWYRQSLGQGLEFLIYFQGNSAPDKSGLPSDRFSAERTGGSVSTLTIQRTQQEDSAVYLCASSLVVAGGHYEQYFGPGTRLTVT.

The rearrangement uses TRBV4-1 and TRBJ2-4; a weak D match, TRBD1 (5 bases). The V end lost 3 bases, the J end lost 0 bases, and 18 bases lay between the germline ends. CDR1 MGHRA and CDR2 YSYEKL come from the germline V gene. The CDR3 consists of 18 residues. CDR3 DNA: TGCGCCAGCAGCCAGGCTCCGGACACCGTACTAGCCAAAAACATTCAGTACTTC. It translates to CASSQAPDTVLAKNIQYF.

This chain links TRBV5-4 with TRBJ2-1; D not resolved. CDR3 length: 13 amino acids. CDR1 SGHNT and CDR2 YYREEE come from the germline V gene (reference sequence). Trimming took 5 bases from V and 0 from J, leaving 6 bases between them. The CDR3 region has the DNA TGTGCCAGCAGGGTTAGCTCCTACAATGAGCAGTTCTTC. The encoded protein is CASRVSSYNEQFF.

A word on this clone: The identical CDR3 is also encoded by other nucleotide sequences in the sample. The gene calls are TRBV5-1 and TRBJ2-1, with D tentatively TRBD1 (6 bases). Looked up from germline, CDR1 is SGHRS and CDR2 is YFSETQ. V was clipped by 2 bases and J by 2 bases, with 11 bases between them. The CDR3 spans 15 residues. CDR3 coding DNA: TGCGCCAGCAGCTTCGGCCAGGGGCCCTACAATGAGCAGTTCTTC. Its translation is CASSFGQGPYNEQFF.

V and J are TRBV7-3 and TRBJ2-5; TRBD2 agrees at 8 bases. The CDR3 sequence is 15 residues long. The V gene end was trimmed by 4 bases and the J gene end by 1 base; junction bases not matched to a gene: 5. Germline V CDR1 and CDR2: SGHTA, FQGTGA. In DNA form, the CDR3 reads TGTGCCAGCAGCTCCAACGCGGGGGGCCAAGAGACCCAGTACTTC. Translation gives CASSSNAGGQETQYF.